These 23 T cell receptor beta chains share one sample of origin, sequenced in a study of CD8+CD57+ T cells in acquired aplastic anemia. Genomic DNA, the template, was used for profiling of the TCR beta VDJ and CDR3. TCRdb used MiXCR to reprocess the reads, holding one entry per CDR3 protein. The table has 150,000 to 200,000 distinct CDR3 sequences, roughly 48% seen once. Sequencing was done on patients that had shown CD8+CD57+ cell expansion by flow cytometry. The sequenced sample was sorted CD4+, CD8+, or CD8+CD57+ T cells (not recorded which) from PBMCs. All receptors come from a human donor with aplastic anemia.

A remark on this clonotype: The CDR3 end shows no conserved phenylalanine or tryptophan, and so a read error is likely. The J gene is TRBJ1-6, the V gene TRBV6-1; D perhaps matches TRBD1 (5 bases). V lost 7 bases and J lost 9, with 25 bases in between. This CDR3 is 17 amino acids long. Germline values: CDR1 MNHNS, CDR2 SASEGT. The CDR3 is CASTPRGHPRLGSPLHL. CDR3 in DNA: TGTGCCAGCACCCCGCGCGGACACCCGAGGTTGGGTTCACCCCTCCACCTT.

This clonotype was observed many times. The chain combines TRBV25-1 with TRBJ2-7; 8 nucleotides line up with TRBD2. This CDR3 contains 14 residues. V lost 2 bases and J lost 3; bases outside the gene matches: 3. Germline assignment: CDR1 MGHDK and CDR2 SYGVNS. Here the CDR3 reads CASSEKAGVYEQYF. CDR3 bases: TGTGCCAGCAGTGAAAAAGCGGGAGTCTACGAGCAGTACTTC.

The chain combines TRBV7-9 with TRBJ1-1, with D perhaps TRBD1 (5 bases). The CDR3 has 14 residues. V was shortened by 9 bases and J by 0 bases, with 14 bases between the two germline ends. Germline assignment: CDR1 SEHNR and CDR2 FQNEAQ (reference sequence). CDR3 region: CASNPGGLNTEAFF. The DNA of the CDR3 is TGTGCCAGTAATCCCGGGGGTTTGAACACTGAAGCTTTCTTT.

The chain carries TRBV10-3 and TRBJ2-5, with D perhaps matching TRBD1 (6 bases). The CDR3 extends over 15 amino acids. Germline CDR1 is ENHRY and CDR2 is SYGVKD. Trimming pared 10 bases from V and 2 bases from J, leaving 20 bases between. The CDR3 region is CASSDSRSLQETQYF. In DNA, the CDR3 is TGTGCCAGTTCGGACAGCAGAAGTCTTCAAGAGACCCAGTACTTC.

This clonotype was found many times. This chain connects TRBV2 to TRBJ2-7, with D possibly matching TRBD2 (6 bases). This CDR3 comprises 12 residues. The germline V gene encodes CDR1 SNHLY and CDR2 FYNNEI. Trimming took 6 bases from V and 2 from J, leaving 8 bases between them. In DNA, the CDR3 is TGTGCCAGCAGGGCTAGCGCCTACGAGCAGTACTTC. Its translation: CASRASAYEQYF.

Comments on this clonotype: A much larger clone lies a single base off, so this may be a read error. Here the CDR3 omits its conserved ending phenylalanine or tryptophan, so a read error is the likely source. This chain joins TRBV27 and TRBJ1-5; 12 nucleotides match TRBD1. In germline, CDR1 is MNHEY, CDR2 SMNVEV (reference sequence). With V trimmed by 6 bases and J by 11 bases, 2 bases remained unmatched. The CDR3 loop spans 12 amino acids. CDR3 coding DNA: TGTGCCAGCAGGGGACAGGGGGCGACCCAGCATCTT. Its protein is CASRGQGATQHL.

V and J are TRBV20-1 and TRBJ2-5; 7 bases map to TRBD1. There are 14 residues in the CDR3. The V gene end was trimmed by 1 base and the J gene end by 5 bases; junction bases not matched to a gene: 7. Germline CDR1 is DFQATT and CDR2 is SNEGSKA (reference sequence). CDR3: CSARGQGVGETQYF. The CDR3 DNA follows: TGCAGTGCTAGAGGGCAGGGGGTAGGCGAGACCCAGTACTTC.

This rearrangement joins TRBV5-4 to TRBJ2-7; perhaps D is TRBD1 or TRBD2 (5 bases each). The CDR3 loop spans 14 amino acids. Germline CDR1 reads SGHNT; CDR2 reads YYREEE (reference sequence). Between the trimmed V and J ends, which lost 4 bases and 3 bases, there was a span of 14 bases. The CDR3 DNA reads as TGTGCCAGCAGCCAAGGGACGGGGAGCTACGAGCAGTACTTC. It translates to CASSQGTGSYEQYF.

This clonotype was counted ten times or more. The chain joins TRBV15 to TRBJ2-3; D perhaps matches TRBD1 (6 bases). The CDR3 contains 17 residues. CDR1 is LNHNV and CDR2 is YYDKDF in the germline V gene (reference sequence). V shed 3 bases and J shed 6 bases, with 22 bases lying between them. The chain's CDR3 is CATSSTQGDRLWDTQYF. Here the CDR3 DNA reads TGTGCCACCAGCAGCACACAAGGCGACAGGCTTTGGGATACGCAGTATTTT.

The chain is built from TRBV7-6 and TRBJ1-3; TRBD1 aligns across 7 bases. Germline lookup yields CDR1 SGHVS and CDR2 FNYEAQ. This CDR3 spans 16 amino acids. Losses at the gene ends were 6 bases for V and 0 bases for J; bases not matched to a gene: 8. CDR3 amino acids: CASSPDRPSSGNTIYF. CDR3 bases: TGTGCCAGCAGTCCGGACAGGCCGAGCTCTGGAAACACCATATATTTT.

This CDR3 reads CASRSGGTGRNQPQHF. CDR3 DNA: TGTGCCAGCAGGTCGGGGGGGACAGGGCGAAATCAGCCCCAGCATTTT. J is TRBJ1-5 and V is TRBV9; 9 positions match TRBD1. Looked up from germline, CDR1 is SGDLS and CDR2 is YYNGEE. The CDR3 contains 16 residues. V trimming: 5 bases; J trimming: 4 bases; junction bases outside the gene matches: 10.

The rearrangement uses TRBV19 and TRBJ2-3, with D tentatively TRBD2 (5 bases). V lost 6 bases and J lost 11, with 15 bases in between. The CDR3 consists of 12 residues. Germline-derived CDR1 and CDR2 are LNHDA and SQIVND (reference sequence). In DNA form, the CDR3 reads TGTGCCAGTAGCGGAAGCGGCGATGAGCAGTATTTT. Amino acid sequence: CASSGSGDEQYF.

Ten or more counts support this clonotype. The gene calls are TRBV9 and TRBJ1-4, with D perhaps matching TRBD1 (5 bases). The germline V gene has CDR1 SGDLS and CDR2 YYNGEE. Trimming pared 2 bases from V and 3 bases from J, leaving 8 bases between. This CDR3 region has 14 residues. For the CDR3, the DNA is TGTGCCAGCAGCGTGGGGCTGGCTAATGAAAAACTGTTTTTT. Translating gives CASSVGLANEKLFF.

This rearrangement joins TRBV29-1 to TRBJ2-3; a possible D gene is TRBD1 (5 bases). Germline V lookup: CDR1 SQVTM, CDR2 ANQGSEA. This CDR3 has 14 amino acids. V gave up 1 base and J gave up 6 bases, with 14 bases separating them. CDR3 sequence: CSVEVRALIDTQYF. CDR3 in DNA: TGCAGCGTTGAAGTCAGGGCTCTCATTGATACGCAGTATTTT.

To note about this clonotype: Being one base from a much bigger clone, this may be a read error. The genes are TRBV11-2 and TRBJ1-1, with 8 nucleotides matching TRBD1. The germline V gene has CDR1 SGHAT and CDR2 FQNNGV. The CDR3 totals 14 residues. The CDR3 region is CASSPVTGTGSALF. As DNA, the CDR3 is TGTGCCAGCAGCCCAGTGACCGGGACAGGATCAGCTCTCTTT.

This chain uses TRBV24-1 with TRBJ1-1, with 9 bases identical to TRBD1. This CDR3 has 17 amino acids. Germline V CDR1 and CDR2: KGHDR, SFDVKD. V shed 9 bases, J shed 2 bases, and the junction held 15 bases outside the gene matches. The CDR3 reads CATPTLTGGADNTEAFF. The CDR3 DNA reads as TGTGCCACCCCCACTTTAACAGGGGGCGCGGATAACACTGAAGCTTTCTTT.

The rearrangement links TRBV12-3 or TRBV12-4 to TRBJ2-7; unclear D gene. The CDR3 sequence is 15 residues long. V was cut by 1 base and J by 2 bases, with 12 bases left in between. CDR3 sequence: CASSLGNTVAYEQYF. The DNA for the CDR3 is TGTGCCAGCAGTTTAGGAAACACAGTAGCCTACGAGCAGTACTTC.

This chain connects TRBV2 to TRBJ1-4; possible D gene TRBD1, 5 bases. This CDR3 has 14 amino acids. CDR1 and CDR2 (germline): SNHLY, FYNNEI. Trimming shortened V by 7 bases and J by 0 bases, and 9 bases separated the two germline ends. CDR3 sequence reads: CASTRTTTNEKLFF. The CDR3 bases are TGTGCCAGCACCAGGACAACAACTAATGAAAAACTGTTTTTT.

Worth noting for this clonotype: This clone may be a read error of a much larger clone one base away. The rearrangement links TRBV9 to TRBJ2-7; D is perhaps TRBD2 (5 bases). Trimming stripped 2 bases from V and 2 bases from J, with 14 bases between. Germline-derived CDR1 and CDR2 are SGDLS and YYNGEE. This CDR3 region has 15 residues. The CDR3, as DNA: TGTGCCAGCAGCGTCGGTAACGGGATTACCTACGAGCAGTACTTC. Amino acids: CASSVGNGITYEQYF.

The J gene is TRBJ2-7, the V gene TRBV29-1, with D possibly matching TRBD2 (5 bases). Trimming stripped 1 base from V and 5 bases from J, with 15 bases between. Per germline, CDR1 SQVTM and CDR2 ANQGSEA. The CDR3 runs 14 residues. CDR3 nucleotide sequence: TGCAGCGTTGAAGGGGCGAGGGCGAACCACGAGCAGTACTTC. Translating gives CSVEGARANHEQYF.

V is TRBV24-1 and J is TRBJ2-3; D uncertain. Germline V gene lookup returns CDR1 KGHDR and CDR2 SFDVKD. Trimming took 4 bases from V and 4 from J, leaving 14 bases between them. The CDR3 is 15 amino acids. The CDR3 is CATSDARTVPDTQYF. The CDR3 DNA is TGTGCCACCAGTGACGCGAGGACGGTCCCAGATACGCAGTATTTT.

There are a few counts of this clonotype. J is TRBJ2-1 and V is TRBV12-3 or TRBV12-4; 10 nucleotides align to TRBD1. The CDR3 loop spans 16 amino acids. V gave up 7 bases and J gave up 6 bases; unmatched junction bases: 12. The CDR3 DNA reads as TGTGCCAGCACTCAAGGGGGGACAGGGGCCCCCAATGAGCAGTTCTTC. This sequence encodes CASTQGGTGAPNEQFF.

The chain employs TRBV2 and TRBJ2-1, with unresolved D. This CDR3 has 14 amino acids. V gave up 6 bases and J gave up 2 bases, with 11 bases separating them. Germline CDR1 is SNHLY and CDR2 is FYNNEI. CDR3 sequence: CASSQGRAYNEQFF. The CDR3 DNA sequence: TGTGCCAGCAGCCAAGGGCGAGCCTACAATGAGCAGTTCTTC.